The TCR beta chain under discussion was sequenced for a study of cytomegalovirus exposure and HLA in healthy donors. Study-level information: The Caucasian-associated ancestry cluster held around four fifths of 300 to 500 genotyped donors. Study-wide findings and caveats: The study reported that TCR beta sequences accurately predicted HLA-A and HLA-B alleles in most subjects.

These donors counted as nominally healthy when sampled, but unrecorded immune exposures were likely. The PCR employed 60 Vbeta primers together with 13 Jbeta primers. Using immunoSEQ multiplex PCR, the repertoire was profiled, and TCRdb retains in-frame clones only, with some absent. The top ten hold 6.5% of the sample, which has 120,000 to 150,000 clones, 66% seen once. In germline, CDR1 is MNHNS, CDR2 SASEGT. CDR3 length equals 20 residues. Losses at the gene ends were 4 bases for V and 0 bases for J; bases not matched to a gene: 14. Remarks on this clone: Its target is not known.

The source of this sequence is a woman aged 55-75 years in good health and CMV-seronegative. The V call is TRBV6-1, the J call TRBJ2-6, with 8 bases that match TRBD1. Sequences were obtained from PBMCs. The CDR3 loop is CASSAIPTGGTGSGANVLTF. CDR3 in DNA: TGTGCCAGCAGTGCCATCCCCACAGGGGGAACGGGCTCTGGGGCCAACGTCCTGACTTTC.